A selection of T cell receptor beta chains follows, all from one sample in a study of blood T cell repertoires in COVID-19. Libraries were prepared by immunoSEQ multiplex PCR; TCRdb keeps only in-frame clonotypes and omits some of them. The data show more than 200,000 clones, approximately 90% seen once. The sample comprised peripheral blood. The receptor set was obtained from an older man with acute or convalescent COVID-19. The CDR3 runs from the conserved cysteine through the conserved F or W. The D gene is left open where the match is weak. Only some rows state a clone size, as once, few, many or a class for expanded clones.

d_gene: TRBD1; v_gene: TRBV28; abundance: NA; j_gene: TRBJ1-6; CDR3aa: CASRTGLSPLHF; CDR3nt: TGTGCCAGCAGGACAGGGTTATCACCCCTCCACTTT
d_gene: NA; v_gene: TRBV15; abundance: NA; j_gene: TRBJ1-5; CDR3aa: CATSRARQHNQPQHF; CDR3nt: TGTGCCACCAGCAGAGCGAGACAGCATAATCAGCCCCAGCATTTT
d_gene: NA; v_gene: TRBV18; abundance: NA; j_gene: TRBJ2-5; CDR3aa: CASSPSARADEKIVPQETQYF; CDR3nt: TGTGCCAGCTCTCCCTCGGCCCGAGCGGATGAAAAGATCGTCCCCCAAGAGACCCAGTACTTC
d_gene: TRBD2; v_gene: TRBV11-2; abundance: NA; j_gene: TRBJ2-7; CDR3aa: CASSPPGSGRLYEQYF; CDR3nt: TGTGCCAGCAGCCCCCCAGGGAGCGGGAGATTATACGAGCAGTACTTC
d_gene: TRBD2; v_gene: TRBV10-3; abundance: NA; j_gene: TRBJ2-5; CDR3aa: CATAGTSAQETQYF; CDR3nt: TGTGCCACCGCTGGAACTAGCGCACAAGAGACCCAGTACTTC
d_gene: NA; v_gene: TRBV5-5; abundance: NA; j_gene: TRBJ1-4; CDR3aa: CASSLEGRTNEKLFF; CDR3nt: TGTGCCAGCAGCTTAGAGGGGAGGACTAATGAAAAACTGTTTTTT
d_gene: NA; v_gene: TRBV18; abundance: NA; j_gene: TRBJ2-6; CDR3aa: CASSLRAGRGSGANVLTF; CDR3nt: TGTGCCAGCTCGCTCAGGGCGGGGCGCGGTAGTGGGGCCAACGTCCTGACTTTC
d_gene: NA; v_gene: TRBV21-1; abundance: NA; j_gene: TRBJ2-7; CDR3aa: CASISKRRPGGIKDPPYEQYF; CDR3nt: TGTGCCAGCATCTCAAAACGGCGGCCAGGGGGCATCAAGGACCCCCCCTACGAGCAGTACTTC
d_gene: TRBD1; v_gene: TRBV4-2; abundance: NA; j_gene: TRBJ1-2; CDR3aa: CASSQVSGQGGYGYTF; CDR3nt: TGTGCCAGCAGCCAAGTTTCGGGACAGGGAGGGTATGGCTACACCTTC
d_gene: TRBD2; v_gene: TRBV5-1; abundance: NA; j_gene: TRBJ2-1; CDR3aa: CASTPLAGPNNEQFF; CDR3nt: TGCGCCAGCACCCCCTTAGCGGGGCCCAACAATGAGCAGTTCTTC
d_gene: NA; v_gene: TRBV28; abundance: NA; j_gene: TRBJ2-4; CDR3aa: CASTLTGRANIQYF; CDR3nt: TGTGCCAGCACTCTTACAGGGAGGGCGAACATTCAGTACTTC
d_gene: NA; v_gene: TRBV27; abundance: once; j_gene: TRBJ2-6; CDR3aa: CASRTVNSGANVLTF; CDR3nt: TGTGCCAGCAGAACGGTTAACTCTGGGGCCAACGTCCTGACTTTC
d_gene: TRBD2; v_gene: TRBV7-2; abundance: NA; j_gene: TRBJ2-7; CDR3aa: CASSFIAGLEQYF; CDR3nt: TGTGCCAGCAGCTTCATAGCGGGGCTCGAGCAGTACTTC
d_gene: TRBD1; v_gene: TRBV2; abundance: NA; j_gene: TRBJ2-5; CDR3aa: CASSELTQQGIQYF; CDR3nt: TGTGCCAGCAGTGAACTTACACAACAGGGGATCCAGTACTTC
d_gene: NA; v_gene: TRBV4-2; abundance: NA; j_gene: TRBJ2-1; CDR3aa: CASSALGNEQFF; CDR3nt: TGTGCCAGCAGCGCTCTAGGTAATGAGCAGTTCTTC
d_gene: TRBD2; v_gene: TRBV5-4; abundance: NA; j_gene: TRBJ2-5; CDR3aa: CASSLDGLAVPMTQYF; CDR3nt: TGTGCCAGCAGCTTGGACGGACTAGCGGTCCCTATGACCCAGTACTTC
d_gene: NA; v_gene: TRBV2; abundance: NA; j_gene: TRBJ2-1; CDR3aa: CASSPRQGAYNEQFF; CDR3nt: TGTGCCAGCAGCCCAAGGCAGGGTGCCTACAATGAGCAGTTCTTC
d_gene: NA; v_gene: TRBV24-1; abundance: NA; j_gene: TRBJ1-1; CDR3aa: CATSDVGGREAFF; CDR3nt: TGTGCCACCAGTGATGTGGGAGGACGGGAAGCTTTCTTT
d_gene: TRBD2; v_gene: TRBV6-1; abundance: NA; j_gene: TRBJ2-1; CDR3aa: CASSEFSGRIYEQFF; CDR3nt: TGTGCCAGCAGTGAATTTAGCGGGAGGATTTATGAGCAGTTCTTC
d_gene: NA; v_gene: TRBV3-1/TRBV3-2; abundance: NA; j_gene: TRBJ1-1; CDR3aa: CASSYLEDTEAFF; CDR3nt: TGTGCCAGCAGCTACTTAGAGGACACTGAAGCTTTCTTT
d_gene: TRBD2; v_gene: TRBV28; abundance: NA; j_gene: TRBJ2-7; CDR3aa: CASTWGGTTYEQYF; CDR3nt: TGTGCCAGCACCTGGGGGGGAACCACCTACGAGCAGTACTTC
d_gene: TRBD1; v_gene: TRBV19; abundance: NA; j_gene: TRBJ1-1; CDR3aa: CASSQRTGYTEAFF; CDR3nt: TGTGCCAGTAGTCAGCGGACAGGGTATACTGAAGCTTTCTTT
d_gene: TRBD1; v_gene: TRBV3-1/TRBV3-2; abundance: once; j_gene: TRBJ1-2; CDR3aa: CASSRGTGGGGYTF; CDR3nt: TGTGCCAGCAGCCGTGGGACAGGGGGTGGAGGCTACACCTTC
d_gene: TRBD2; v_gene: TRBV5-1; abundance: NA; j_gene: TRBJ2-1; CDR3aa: CASSLASGPYNEQFF; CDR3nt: TGCGCCAGCAGCTTGGCTAGCGGTCCGTACAATGAGCAGTTCTTC
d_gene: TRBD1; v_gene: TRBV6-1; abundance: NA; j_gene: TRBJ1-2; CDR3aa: CASSEALGTGSNYGYTF; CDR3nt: TGTGCCAGCAGTGAAGCGCTGGGGACAGGGAGTAACTATGGCTACACCTTC
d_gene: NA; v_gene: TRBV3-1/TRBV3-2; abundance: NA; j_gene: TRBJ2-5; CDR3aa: CASSYRETQYF; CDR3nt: TGTGCCAGCAGCTACCGGGAGACCCAGTACTTC
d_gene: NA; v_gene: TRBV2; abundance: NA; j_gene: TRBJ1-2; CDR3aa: CASSDRVTNYGYTF; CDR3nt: TGTGCCAGCAGTGACAGGGTGACTAACTATGGCTACACCTTC
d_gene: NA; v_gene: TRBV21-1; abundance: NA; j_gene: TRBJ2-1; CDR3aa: CASSKGRGRSSYNEQFF; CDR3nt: TGTGCCAGCAGCAAAGGAAGGGGTAGGAGCTCCTACAATGAGCAGTTCTTC
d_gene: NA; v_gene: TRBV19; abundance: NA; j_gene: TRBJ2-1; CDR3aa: CASSIGRGEQFF; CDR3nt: TGTGCCAGTAGTATAGGGAGGGGTGAGCAGTTCTTC
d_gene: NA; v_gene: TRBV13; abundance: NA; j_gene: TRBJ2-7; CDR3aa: CASSLESQGGYEQYF; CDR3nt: TGTGCCAGCAGCTTAGAATCCCAGGGGGGCTACGAGCAGTACTTC
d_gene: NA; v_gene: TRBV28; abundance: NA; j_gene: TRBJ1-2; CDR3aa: CASSLWVTGNYGYTF; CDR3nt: TGTGCCAGCAGTTTATGGGTAACGGGAAACTATGGCTACACCTTC
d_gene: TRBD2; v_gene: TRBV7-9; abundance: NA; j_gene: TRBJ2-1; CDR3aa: CASSSSGRTDNEQFF; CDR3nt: TGTGCCAGCAGCTCTAGCGGGAGGACTGACAATGAGCAGTTCTTC
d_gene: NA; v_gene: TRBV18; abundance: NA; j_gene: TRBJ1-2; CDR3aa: CASSPSTDRPYGYTF; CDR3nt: TGTGCCAGCTCACCATCGACAGACAGGCCCTATGGCTACACCTTC
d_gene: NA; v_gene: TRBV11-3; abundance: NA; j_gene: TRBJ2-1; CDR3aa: CASSLKGESYNEQFF; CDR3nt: TGTGCCAGCAGCTTGAAAGGGGAATCCTACAATGAGCAGTTCTTC
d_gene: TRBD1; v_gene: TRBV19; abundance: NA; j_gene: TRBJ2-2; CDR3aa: CASNLRQGYAGELFF; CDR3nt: TGTGCCTCGAACCTCAGACAGGGATATGCCGGGGAGCTGTTTTTT
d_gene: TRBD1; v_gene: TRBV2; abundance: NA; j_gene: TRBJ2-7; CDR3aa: CASRAGQALYEQYF; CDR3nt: TGTGCCAGCAGGGCGGGACAGGCTCTCTACGAGCAGTACTTC
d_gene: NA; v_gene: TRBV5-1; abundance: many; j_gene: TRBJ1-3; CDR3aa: CASSRTMSSGNTIYF; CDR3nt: TGCGCCAGCAGCCGGACAATGAGCTCTGGAAACACCATATATTTT
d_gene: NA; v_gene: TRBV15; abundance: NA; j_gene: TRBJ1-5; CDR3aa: CATSRDRVYGGGPQHF; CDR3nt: TGTGCCACCAGCAGAGATAGGGTGTATGGGGGCGGGCCCCAGCATTTT
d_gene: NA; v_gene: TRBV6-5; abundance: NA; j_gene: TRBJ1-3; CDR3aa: CASSYSGDVGNTIYF; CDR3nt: TGTGCCAGCAGTTACTCAGGGGATGTCGGAAACACCATATATTTT
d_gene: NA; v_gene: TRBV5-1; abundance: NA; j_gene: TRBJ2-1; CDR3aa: CASSLAVEQFF; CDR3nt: TGCGCCAGCAGCTTGGCCGTGGAGCAGTTCTTC
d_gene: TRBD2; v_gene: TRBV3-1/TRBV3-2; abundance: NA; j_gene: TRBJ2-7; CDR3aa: CASSQKLAGGYEQYF; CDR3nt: TGTGCCAGCAGCCAAAAACTAGCGGGAGGGTATGAGCAGTACTTC
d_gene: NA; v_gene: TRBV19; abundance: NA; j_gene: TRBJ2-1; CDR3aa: CASSSFLSGDSRHEQFF; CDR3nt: TGTGCCAGTAGTAGTTTTCTATCGGGAGATTCTAGGCATGAGCAGTTCTTC
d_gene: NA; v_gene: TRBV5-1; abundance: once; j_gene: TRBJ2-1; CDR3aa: CASSLGLVNEQFF; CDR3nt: TGCGCCAGCAGCTTGGGACTAGTAAATGAGCAGTTCTTC
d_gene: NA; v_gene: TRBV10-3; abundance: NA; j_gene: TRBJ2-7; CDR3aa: CAISGGSGEQYF; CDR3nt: TGTGCCATCAGTGGTGGCAGCGGAGAGCAGTACTTC
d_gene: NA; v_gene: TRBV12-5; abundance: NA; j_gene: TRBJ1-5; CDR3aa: CASGLHSNQPQHF; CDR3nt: TGTGCTAGTGGTTTGCATAGCAATCAGCCCCAGCATTTT